This T cell receptor (beta chain) was captured in a study of CD8 T cells in ankylosing spondylitis. Regarding the study as a whole: Enrichment of disease-linked clones was reportedly significant in matched ankylosing spondylitis synovial fluid. The disease-linked clones had a CD8+ phenotype and low blood frequencies. Apparently characteristic of ankylosing spondylitis blood was a TCR beta motif (about 8 highly homologous variants). Some of these motif variants have turned up before, in reports on reactive arthritis synovial fluid and blood.

TCRdb used MiXCR to reprocess the 5' RACE reads, holding one entry per CDR3 protein. Here the sample spans fewer than 130,000 distinct CDR3 sequences, 24% being singletons. This clonotype occurred a few times. The antigen remains unidentified. The CDR3 is made up of 12 amino acids. J gave up 2 bases and V 9 bases, and 4 bases lay outside the gene matches. The germline gives CDR1 WSHSY, CDR2 SAAADI. V and J are TRBV10-2 and TRBJ2-7; 7 bases line up with TRBD1. Sequenced material: synovial fluid, either unsorted or a sorted T cell fraction (not recorded which). The clonotype was recovered from a male donor with ankylosing spondylitis. CDR3 DNA sequence: TGCGCCAGTTCAGACAGGGCCTACGAGCAGTACTTC. Translation: CASSDRAYEQYF.